The sequence of this T cell receptor beta chain was determined in a study of shared clonotypes between healthy human individuals. Study background: Aged between 18 and 49, the donors were a couple of women and a few men. For every donor, three CD4 naive, three CD4 memory, two CD8 naive and one CD8 memory plates were used. General study points: Unshared clonotypes carried lower generation probabilities than those common to all four donors. Among several donors, approximately 5.4% of naive CD4 clonotypes were found in common.

Generated by immunoSEQ multiplex PCR, the TCRdb table keeps only in-frame clones and is missing some. The repertoire has under 850,000 clones, over 90% of them found once; the top ten carry 20% to 30%. The CDR3 contains 14 residues. Germline V gives CDR1 SGHTA, CDR2 FQGNSA. V lost 0 bases, J lost 4 bases, and 7 bases lay in between. Comment on this clone: The antigen is unknown.

CD45RO-negative CD8 cells positively selected for CCR7 made up the naive population, which excluded terminally differentiated effector memory CD45RA+ cells. The sequence came from a man younger than 40 in good health. Input material: naive CD8+ T cells sorted from blood. This sequence joins TRBV7-2 and TRBJ1-3; D is unresolved. In nucleotides, the CDR3 is TGTGCCAGCAGCTTAGCTATATCGGGAAACACCATATATTTT. It translates to CASSLAISGNTIYF. The whole variable domain, filled in from reference TRBV7-2 and TRBJ1-3, reads GAGVSQSPSNKVTEKGKDVELRCDPISGHTALYWYRQSLGQGLEFLIYFQGNSAPDKSGLPSDRFSAERTGGSVSTLTIQRTQQEDSAVYLCASSLAISGNTIYFGEGSWLTVV.